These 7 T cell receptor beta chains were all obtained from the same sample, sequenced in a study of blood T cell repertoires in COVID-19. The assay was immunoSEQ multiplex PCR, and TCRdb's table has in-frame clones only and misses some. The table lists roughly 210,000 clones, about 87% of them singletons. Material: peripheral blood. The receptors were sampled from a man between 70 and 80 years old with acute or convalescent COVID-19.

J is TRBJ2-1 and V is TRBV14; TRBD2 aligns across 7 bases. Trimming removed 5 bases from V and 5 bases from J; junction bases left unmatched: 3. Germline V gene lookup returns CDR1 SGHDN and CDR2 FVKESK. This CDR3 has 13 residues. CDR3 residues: CASSVGLNNEQFF. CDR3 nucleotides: TGTGCCAGCAGCGTGGGACTAAACAATGAGCAGTTCTTC.

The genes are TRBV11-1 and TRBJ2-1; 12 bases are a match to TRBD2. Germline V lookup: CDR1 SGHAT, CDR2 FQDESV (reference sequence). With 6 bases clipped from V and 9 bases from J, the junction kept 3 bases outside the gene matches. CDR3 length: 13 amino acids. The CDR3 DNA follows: TGTGCCAGCAGACTAGCGGGAGGAGGTGAGCAGTTCTTC. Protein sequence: CASRLAGGGEQFF. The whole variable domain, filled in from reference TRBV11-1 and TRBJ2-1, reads EAEVAQSPRYKITEKSQAVAFWCDPISGHATLYWYRQILGQGPELLVQFQDESVVDDSQLPKDRFSAERLKGVDSTLKIQPAELGDSAMYLCASRLAGGGEQFFGPGTRLTVL.

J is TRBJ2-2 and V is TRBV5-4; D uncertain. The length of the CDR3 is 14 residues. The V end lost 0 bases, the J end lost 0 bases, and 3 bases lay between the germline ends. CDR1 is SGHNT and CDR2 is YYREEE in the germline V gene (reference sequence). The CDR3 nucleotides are TGTGCCAGCAGCTTGGCTTCGAACACCGGGGAGCTGTTTTTT. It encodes CASSLASNTGELFF. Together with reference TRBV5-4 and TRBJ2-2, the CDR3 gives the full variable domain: ETGVTQSPTHLIKTRGQQVTLRCSSQSGHNTVSWYQQALGQGPQFIFQYYREEENGRGNFPPRFSGLQFPNYSSELNVNALELDDSALYLCASSLASNTGELFFGEGSRLTVL.

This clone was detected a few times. The CDR3 bases are TGTGCCAGCAGCTCAGGACAGGCGGACTACGAGCAGTACTTC. This gives the protein CASSSGQADYEQYF. The chain has TRBV5-5 and TRBJ2-7, with 7 positions matching TRBD1. V lost 3 bases and J lost 3; bases outside the gene matches: 6. CDR1 is SGHKS and CDR2 is YYEKEE in the germline V gene (reference sequence). The CDR3 is made up of 14 amino acids.

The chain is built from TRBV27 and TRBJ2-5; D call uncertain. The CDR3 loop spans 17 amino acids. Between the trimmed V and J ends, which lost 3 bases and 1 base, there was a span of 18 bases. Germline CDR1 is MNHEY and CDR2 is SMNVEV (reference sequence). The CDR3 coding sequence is TGTGCCAGCAGTTTTAGGTTGGCACAGAACTCCCAAGAGACCCAGTACTTC. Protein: CASSFRLAQNSQETQYF.

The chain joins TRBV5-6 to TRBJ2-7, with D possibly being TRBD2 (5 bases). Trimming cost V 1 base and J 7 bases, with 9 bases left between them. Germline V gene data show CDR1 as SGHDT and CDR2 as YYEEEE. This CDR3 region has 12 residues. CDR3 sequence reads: CASSLSSGEQYF. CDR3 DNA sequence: TGTGCCAGCAGCTTGTCCTCGGGGGAGCAGTACTTC. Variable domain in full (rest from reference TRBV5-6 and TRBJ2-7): DAGVTQSPTHLIKTRGQQVTLRCSPKSGHDTVSWYQQALGQGPQFIFQYYEEEERQRGNFPDRFSGHQFPNYSSELNVNALLLGDSALYLCASSLSSGEQYFGPGTRLTVT.

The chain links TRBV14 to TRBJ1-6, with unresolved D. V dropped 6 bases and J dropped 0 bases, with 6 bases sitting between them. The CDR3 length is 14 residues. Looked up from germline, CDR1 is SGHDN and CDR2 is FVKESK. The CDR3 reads CASSPSSYNSPLHF. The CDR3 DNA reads TGTGCCAGCAGTCCGAGCTCCTATAATTCACCCCTCCACTTT. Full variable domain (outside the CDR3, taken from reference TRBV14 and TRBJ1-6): EAGVTQFPSHSVIEKGQTVTLRCDPISGHDNLYWYRRVMGKEIKFLLHFVKESKQDESGMPNNRFLAERTGGTYSTLKVQPAELEDSGVYFCASSPSSYNSPLHFGNGTRLTVT.